Each of the 5 T cell receptor beta chains below was sequenced from the same sample in a study of blood T cells in healthy people across ages. Primers used in a second PCR of about 7 to 12 cycles were a sample-barcoded 5' primer and a J-beta primer mix. In TCRdb, the 5' RACE reads were re-called with MiXCR into one record per CDR3 protein. Counted here are hundreds of thousands of distinct CDR3 sequences, roughly three fifths occurring once; the ten biggest clones make up approximately 40%. What was sequenced was blood. These receptors came from a man between 60 and 75 years old in good health.

The rearrangement links TRBV4-1 to TRBJ1-5; no reliable D call. Per germline, CDR1 MGHRA and CDR2 YSYEKL. The CDR3 runs 13 residues. V lost 2 bases, J lost 7 bases, and 9 bases lay in between. CDR3 sequence reads: CASSQSRDQPQHF. The DNA for the CDR3 is TGCGCCAGCAGCCAATCCCGCGACCAGCCCCAGCATTTT.

V gene TRBV28 combines with J gene TRBJ2-7, with 9 bases fitting TRBD1. V dropped 6 bases and J dropped 3; count of bases not matched to a gene: 6. Per the germline V gene, CDR1 is MDHEN and CDR2 is SYDVKM. The length of the CDR3 is 14 residues. The CDR3 protein is CASRGTGRNYEQYF. Written as DNA, the CDR3 is TGTGCCAGCAGGGGGACAGGGAGGAACTACGAGCAGTACTTC.

The V call is TRBV7-9, the J call TRBJ1-1, with D perhaps matching TRBD1 (5 bases). With 1 base removed from V and 2 bases from J, the gap between germline ends came to 11 bases. The CDR3 has 15 amino acids. Germline V lookup: CDR1 SEHNR, CDR2 FQNEAQ (reference sequence). The CDR3 loop reads CASSLVERGNTEAFF. CDR3 DNA: TGTGCCAGCAGCTTAGTGGAGAGGGGTAACACTGAAGCTTTCTTT. Together with reference TRBV7-9 and TRBJ1-1, the CDR3 gives the full variable domain: DTGVSQNPRHKITKRGQNVTFRCDPISEHNRLYWYRQTLGQGPEFLTYFQNEAQLEKSRLLSDRFSAERPKGSFSTLEIQRTEQGDSAMYLCASSLVERGNTEAFFGQGTRLTVV.

There are a few counts of this clonotype. V is TRBV29-1 and J is TRBJ1-1; perhaps TRBD1 as D (6 bases). Between the trimmed V and J ends, which lost 7 bases and 4 bases, there was a span of 13 bases. The CDR3 has 12 residues. Germline V CDR1 and CDR2: SQVTM, ANQGSEA. This CDR3 is CSGYRASTEAFF. The CDR3 DNA is TGCAGCGGATACAGGGCTAGCACTGAAGCTTTCTTT. Variable domain in full (rest from reference TRBV29-1 and TRBJ1-1): SAVISQKPSRDICQRGTSLTIQCQVDSQVTMMFWYRQQPGQSLTLIATANQGSEATYESGFVIDKFPISRPNLTFSTLTVSNMSPEDSSIYLCSGYRASTEAFFGQGTRLTVV.

In DNA form, the CDR3 reads TGTGCCAGCAGCCGACAGGGGGGCCCTATCCAAGAGACCCAGTACTTC. Protein: CASSRQGGPIQETQYF. This chain connects TRBV5-6 to TRBJ2-5; 9 positions match TRBD1. V was pared by 4 bases and J by 1 base, with 8 bases of the junction left unmatched. Germline V gene sequence: CDR1 SGHDT, CDR2 YYEEEE. The CDR3 spans 16 residues.